This T cell receptor (beta chain) comes out of a study of tumour-infiltrating T cells in Burkitt lymphoma. Study as a whole: This cohort included all epidemiological subtypes of Burkitt lymphoma. Productive clonality predicted overall and progression-free survival. Points from the study as a whole: Many Burkitt lymphoma patients shared several public clonotypes.

The CDR3 consists of 13 residues. Germline V gene data show CDR1 as SGHNT and CDR2 as YENEEA. V was cut by 5 bases and J by 4 bases, with 10 bases left in between. The table lists this clone with a few counts. Its antigen is undetermined. Clones were read by immunoSEQ multiplex PCR, and TCRdb kept only the in-frame ones, dropping some. In the table there are around 46,000 clones, less than 40% of which are singletons. Sequenced: tumor tissue. The chain joins TRBV11-3 to TRBJ2-3; TRBD2 is a possible D gene (5 bases). The sequence was obtained from a human donor with Burkitt lymphoma. As DNA, the CDR3 is TGTGCCAGCAGCCGGGATGGACCAGATACGCAGTATTTT. Residues: CASSRDGPDTQYF.